One and the same sample provided the 9 T cell receptor beta chains below, sequenced in a study of blood T cell repertoires in COVID-19. Using immunoSEQ multiplex PCR, the repertoire was profiled, and TCRdb retains in-frame clones only, with some absent. This table has around 200,000 clones, around 91% appearing once. The sample taken for sequencing was peripheral blood. These TCRs come from a middle-aged man with acute or convalescent COVID-19.

On this clone: The junction shows a germline mismatch at one end, possibly a read error. The rearrangement uses TRBV7-2 and TRBJ2-1; 10 positions agree with TRBD2. Germline CDR1 is SGHTA and CDR2 is FQGNSA. The CDR3 consists of 14 residues. The CDR3 sequence is CASSLAGAYNEQFF. The CDR3 coding sequence is TGTGCCAGCAGCCTAGCGGGGGCGTACAATGAGCAGTTCTTC.

V is TRBV7-9 and J is TRBJ2-7; 8 bases line up with TRBD2. Germline V gene data show CDR1 as SEHNR and CDR2 as FQNEAQ (reference sequence). This CDR3 is 16 amino acids long. V dropped 5 bases and J dropped 4; count of bases not matched to a gene: 13. DNA of the CDR3: TGTGCCAGCAGCCCACGGGGGGGCGCGAGGAGTTACGAGCAGTACTTC. Its protein is CASSPRGGARSYEQYF.

V is TRBV9 and J is TRBJ2-1; D call uncertain. The CDR3 is 15 residues long. The germline V gene has CDR1 SGDLS and CDR2 YYNGEE. Trimming took 0 bases from V and 1 from J, leaving 8 bases between them. The CDR3 DNA is TGTGCCAGCAGCGTAGTGGCACGATCCTACAATGAGCAGTTCTTC. Amino acids: CASSVVARSYNEQFF.

V is TRBV2 and J is TRBJ2-2, with 7 nucleotides matching TRBD2. CDR3 length: 15 amino acids. V shed 6 bases, J shed 6 bases, and the junction held 10 bases outside the gene matches. The V gene's germline CDR1 is SNHLY and CDR2 FYNNEI. The CDR3 DNA is TGTGCCAGCAGGGGTGGCGGGAGTCTTCCCGGGGAGCTGTTTTTT. This gives the protein CASRGGGSLPGELFF.

The chain couples TRBV7-6 to TRBJ1-6; 8 bases align to TRBD1. The CDR3 consists of 17 residues. Losses at the gene ends were 5 bases for V and 10 bases for J; bases not matched to a gene: 16. Germline V gene sequence: CDR1 SGHVS, CDR2 FNYEAQ. The DNA of the CDR3 is TGTGCCAGCAGCCAAGATGTGATCAGGGGGCAGGGGTCACCCCTCCACTTT. Amino acids: CASSQDVIRGQGSPLHF. Combining the CDR3 with reference TRBV7-6 and TRBJ1-6 gives the whole variable domain GAGVSQSPRYKVTKRGQDVALRCDPISGHVSLYWYRQALGQGPEFLTYFNYEAQQDKSGLPNDRFSAERPEGSISTLTIQRTEQRDSAMYRCASSQDVIRGQGSPLHFGNGTRLTVT.

The V call is TRBV18, the J call TRBJ2-1; maybe TRBD1 (6 bases). CDR1 KGHSH and CDR2 LQKENI come from the germline V gene. The CDR3 is 15 amino acids. V lost 0 bases to trimming and J lost 4 bases, with 10 bases between them. CDR3 sequence reads: CASSPPRTEYNEQFF. The CDR3 coding sequence is TGTGCCAGCTCACCACCCCGGACAGAATACAATGAGCAGTTCTTC.

This chain joins TRBV7-3 and TRBJ1-1; D ambiguous. The germline V gene has CDR1 SGHTA and CDR2 FQGTGA. The CDR3 is 13 residues long. With 6 bases removed from V and 4 bases from J, the gap between germline ends came to 12 bases. The DNA for the CDR3 is TGTGCCAGCAGTCTATCCCCCACCACTGAAGCTTTCTTT. It yields the protein CASSLSPTTEAFF.

This chain uses TRBV24-1 with TRBJ2-3; TRBD1 aligns across 7 bases. Looked up from germline, CDR1 is KGHDR and CDR2 is SFDVKD. There are 14 residues in the CDR3. Trimming removed 10 bases from V and 2 bases from J; junction bases left unmatched: 8. The CDR3 bases are TGTGCCACTACAACAGGGGCAGTCACAGATACGCAGTATTTT. Translated, it gives CATTTGAVTDTQYF.

The V gene is TRBV27, the J gene TRBJ1-4; 8 nucleotides agree with TRBD1. This CDR3 is built from 14 residues. CDR1 and CDR2 from the germline V gene are MNHEY and SMNVEV (reference sequence). V trimming: 5 bases; J trimming: 8 bases; junction bases outside the gene matches: 7. Written as DNA, the CDR3 is TGTGCCAGCAGTGAAAGCAGGGGGCGAGAAAAACTGTTTTTT. It encodes CASSESRGREKLFF. Complete variable domain (other parts from reference TRBV27 and TRBJ1-4): EAQVTQNPRYLITVTGKKLTVTCSQNMNHEYMSWYRQDPGLGLRQIYYSMNVEVTDKGDVPEGYKVSRKEKRNFPLILESPSPNQTSLYFCASSESRGREKLFFGSGTQLSVL.